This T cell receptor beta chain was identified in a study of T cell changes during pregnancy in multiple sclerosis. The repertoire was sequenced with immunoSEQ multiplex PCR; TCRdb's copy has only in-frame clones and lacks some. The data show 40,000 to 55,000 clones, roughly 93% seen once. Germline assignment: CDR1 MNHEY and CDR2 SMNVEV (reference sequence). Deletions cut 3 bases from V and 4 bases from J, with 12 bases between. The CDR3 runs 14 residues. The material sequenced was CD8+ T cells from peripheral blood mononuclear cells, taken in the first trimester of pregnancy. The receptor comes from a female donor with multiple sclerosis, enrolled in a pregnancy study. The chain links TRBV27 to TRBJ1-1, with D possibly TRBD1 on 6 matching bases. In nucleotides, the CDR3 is TGTGCCAGCAGTTTGGGGGGGCCGGGCACTGAAGCTTTCTTT. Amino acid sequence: CASSLGGPGTEAFF.